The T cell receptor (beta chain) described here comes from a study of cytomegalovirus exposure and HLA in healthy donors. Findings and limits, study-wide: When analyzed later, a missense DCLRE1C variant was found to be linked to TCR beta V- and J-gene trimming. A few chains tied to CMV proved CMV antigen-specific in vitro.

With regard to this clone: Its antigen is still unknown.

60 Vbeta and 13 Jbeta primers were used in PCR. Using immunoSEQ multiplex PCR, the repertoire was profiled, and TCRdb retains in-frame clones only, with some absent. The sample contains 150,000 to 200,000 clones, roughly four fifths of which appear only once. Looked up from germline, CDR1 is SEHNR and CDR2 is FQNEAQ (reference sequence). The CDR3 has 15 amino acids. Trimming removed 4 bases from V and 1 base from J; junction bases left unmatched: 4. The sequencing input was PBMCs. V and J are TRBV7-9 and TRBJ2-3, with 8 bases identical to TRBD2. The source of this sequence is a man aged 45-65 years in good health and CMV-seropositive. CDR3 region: CASSSPSGRTDTQYF. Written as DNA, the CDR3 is TGTGCCAGCAGCTCTCCTAGCGGGCGCACAGATACGCAGTATTTT.